Following are 5 T cell receptor beta chains from one sample sequenced in a study of blood T cell repertoires in COVID-19. The data were produced by immunoSEQ multiplex PCR, yet TCRdb's version contains in-frame clones alone and is incomplete. The sample carries around 360,000 clones, roughly 90% recorded once. Sequences were obtained from PBMCs or T cells enriched from blood (not recorded which). Source of these receptors: a woman aged 30 to 39 who had recovered from COVID-19.

V gene TRBV6-5 combines with J gene TRBJ1-1; perhaps TRBD1 as D (6 bases). V gave up 0 bases and J gave up 7 bases, with 9 bases separating them. The CDR3 contains 13 residues. Germline CDR1 is MNHEY and CDR2 is SVGAGI. The DNA of the CDR3 is TGTGCCAGCAGTTACTCCGGACAGCTTGAAGCTTTCTTT. Amino acid sequence: CASSYSGQLEAFF.

This clone was detected a few times. The gene calls are TRBV18 and TRBJ2-7, with 12 bases matching TRBD1. Per the germline V gene, CDR1 is KGHSH and CDR2 is LQKENI. CDR3 size: 15 residues. V trimming: 3 bases; J trimming: 5 bases; junction bases outside the gene matches: 5. CDR3 nucleotide sequence: TGTGCCAGCTCACCGGGGACAGGGGGCAGCGACGAGCAGTACTTC. This codes for CASSPGTGGSDEQYF.

The chain links TRBV4-1 to TRBJ2-2, with 11 bases identical to TRBD2. There are 18 residues in the CDR3. V lost 4 bases and J lost 5; bases outside the gene matches: 12. Looked up from germline, CDR1 is MGHRA and CDR2 is YSYEKL. CDR3 loop: CASSRLLAGELRTGELFF. As DNA, the CDR3 is TGCGCCAGCAGCCGCCTACTAGCGGGAGAGCTCCGGACCGGGGAGCTGTTTTTT.

CDR3: CASSLGTSSLYNEQFF. In nucleotides, the CDR3 is TGTGCCAGCAGCTTAGGCACCTCTAGCTTATACAATGAGCAGTTCTTC. This chain joins TRBV11-3 and TRBJ2-1; a possible D gene is TRBD2 (5 bases). This CDR3 is 16 amino acids long. Germline V CDR1 and CDR2: SGHNT, YENEEA. The V end was cut by 1 base, the J end by 4 bases, with 14 bases between.

The CDR3 region has the DNA TGTGCCAGCACCCCCGGGGTGAGGGGGGGATCCCCTGAAGCTTTCTTT. This encodes CASTPGVRGGSPEAFF. The V call is TRBV5-6, the J call TRBJ1-1, with D possibly matching TRBD1 (6 bases). CDR3 length: 16 amino acids. The V end was cut by 6 bases, the J end by 6 bases, with 24 bases between. CDR1 is SGHDT, CDR2 YYEEEE, per germline.